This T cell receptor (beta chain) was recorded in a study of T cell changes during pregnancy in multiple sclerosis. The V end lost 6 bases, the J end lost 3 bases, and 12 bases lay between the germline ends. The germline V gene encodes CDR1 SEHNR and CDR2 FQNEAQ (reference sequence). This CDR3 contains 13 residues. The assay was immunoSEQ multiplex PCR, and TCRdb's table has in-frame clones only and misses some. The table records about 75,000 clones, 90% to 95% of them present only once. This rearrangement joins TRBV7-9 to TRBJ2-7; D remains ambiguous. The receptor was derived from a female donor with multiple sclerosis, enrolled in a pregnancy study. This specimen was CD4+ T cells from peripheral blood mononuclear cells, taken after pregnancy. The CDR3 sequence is CASRAGDNYEQYF. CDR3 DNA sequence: TGTGCCAGCAGAGCCGGAGATAACTACGAGCAGTACTTC. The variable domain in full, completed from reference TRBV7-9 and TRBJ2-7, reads DTGVSQNPRHKITKRGQNVTFRCDPISEHNRLYWYRQTLGQGPEFLTYFQNEAQLEKSRLLSDRFSAERPKGSFSTLEIQRTEQGDSAMYLCASRAGDNYEQYFGPGTRLTVT.